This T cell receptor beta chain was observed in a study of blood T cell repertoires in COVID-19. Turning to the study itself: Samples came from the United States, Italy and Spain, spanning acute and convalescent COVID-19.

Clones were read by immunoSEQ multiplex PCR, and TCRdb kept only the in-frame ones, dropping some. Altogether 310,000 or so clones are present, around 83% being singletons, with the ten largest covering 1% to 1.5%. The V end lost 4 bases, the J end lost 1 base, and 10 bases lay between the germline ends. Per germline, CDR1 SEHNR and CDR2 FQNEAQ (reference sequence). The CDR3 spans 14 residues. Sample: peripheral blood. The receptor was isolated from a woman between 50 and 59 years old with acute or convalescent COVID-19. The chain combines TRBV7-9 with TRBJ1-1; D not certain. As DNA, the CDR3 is TGTGCCAGCAGCTCACCCACGGGGAACACTGAAGCTTTCTTT. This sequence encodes CASSSPTGNTEAFF.